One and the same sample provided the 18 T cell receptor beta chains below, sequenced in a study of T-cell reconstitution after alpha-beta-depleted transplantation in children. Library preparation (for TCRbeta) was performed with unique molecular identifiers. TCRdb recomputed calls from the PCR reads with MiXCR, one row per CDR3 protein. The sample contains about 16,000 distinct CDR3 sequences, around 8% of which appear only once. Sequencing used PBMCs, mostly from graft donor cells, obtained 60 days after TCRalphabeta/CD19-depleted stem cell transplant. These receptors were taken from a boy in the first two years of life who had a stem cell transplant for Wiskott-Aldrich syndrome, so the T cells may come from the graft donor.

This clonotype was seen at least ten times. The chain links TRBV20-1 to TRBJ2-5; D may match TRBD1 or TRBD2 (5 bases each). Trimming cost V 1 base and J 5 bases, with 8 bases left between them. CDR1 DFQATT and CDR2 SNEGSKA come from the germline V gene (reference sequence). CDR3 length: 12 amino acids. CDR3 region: CSARGGWETQYF. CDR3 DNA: TGCAGTGCTAGAGGGGGGTGGGAGACCCAGTACTTC.

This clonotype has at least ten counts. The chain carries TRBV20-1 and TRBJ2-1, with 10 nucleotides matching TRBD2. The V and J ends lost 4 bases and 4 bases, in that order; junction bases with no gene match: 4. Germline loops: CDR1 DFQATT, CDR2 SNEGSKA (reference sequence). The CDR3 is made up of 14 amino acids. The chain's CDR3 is CSATRTSGYNEQFF. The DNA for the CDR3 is TGCAGTGCTACGCGGACTAGCGGATACAATGAGCAGTTCTTC.

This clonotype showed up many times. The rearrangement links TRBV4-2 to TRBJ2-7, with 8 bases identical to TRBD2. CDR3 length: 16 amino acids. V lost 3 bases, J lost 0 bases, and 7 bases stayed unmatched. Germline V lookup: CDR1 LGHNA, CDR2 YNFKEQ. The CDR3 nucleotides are TGTGCCAGCAGCCACGCTAGCGGGTTGAGCTCCTACGAGCAGTACTTC. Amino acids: CASSHASGLSSYEQYF.

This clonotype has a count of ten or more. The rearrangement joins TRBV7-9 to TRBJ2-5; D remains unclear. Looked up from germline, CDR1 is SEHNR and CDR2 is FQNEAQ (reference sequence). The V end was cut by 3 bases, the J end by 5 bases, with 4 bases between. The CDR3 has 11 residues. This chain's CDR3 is CASSFSETQYF. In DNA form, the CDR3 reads TGTGCCAGCAGCTTTTCCGAGACCCAGTACTTC.

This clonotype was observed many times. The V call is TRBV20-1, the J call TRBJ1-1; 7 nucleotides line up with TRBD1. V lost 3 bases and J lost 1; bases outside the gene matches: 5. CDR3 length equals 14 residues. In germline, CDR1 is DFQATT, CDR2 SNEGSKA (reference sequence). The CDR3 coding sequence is TGCAGTGCTAGCCAACAGGGGTGGAACACTGAAGCTTTCTTT. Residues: CSASQQGWNTEAFF.

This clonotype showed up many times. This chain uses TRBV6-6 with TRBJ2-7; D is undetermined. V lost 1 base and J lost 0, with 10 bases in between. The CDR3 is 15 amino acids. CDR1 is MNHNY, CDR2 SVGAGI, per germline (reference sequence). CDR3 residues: CASSYWGDSSYEQYF. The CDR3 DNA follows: TGTGCCAGCAGTTACTGGGGTGATAGCTCCTACGAGCAGTACTTC.

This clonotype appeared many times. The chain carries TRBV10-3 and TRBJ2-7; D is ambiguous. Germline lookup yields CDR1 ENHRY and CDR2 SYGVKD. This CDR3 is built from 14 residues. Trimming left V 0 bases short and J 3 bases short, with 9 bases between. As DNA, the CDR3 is TGTGCCATCAGTGAGTCTACAGAAGTCTACGAGCAGTACTTC. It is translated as CAISESTEVYEQYF.

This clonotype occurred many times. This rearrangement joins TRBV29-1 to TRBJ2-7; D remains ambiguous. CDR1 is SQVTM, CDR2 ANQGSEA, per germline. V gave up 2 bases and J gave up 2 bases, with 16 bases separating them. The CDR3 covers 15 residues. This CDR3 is CSVELQETDTYEQYF. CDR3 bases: TGCAGCGTTGAACTACAAGAGACGGATACCTACGAGCAGTACTTC.

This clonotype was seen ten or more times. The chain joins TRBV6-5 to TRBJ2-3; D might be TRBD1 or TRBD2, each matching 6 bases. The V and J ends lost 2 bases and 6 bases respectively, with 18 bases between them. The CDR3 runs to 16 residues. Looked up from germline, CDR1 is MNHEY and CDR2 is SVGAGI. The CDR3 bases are TGTGCCAGCAGTTACGTGGGGGGCTCGGTTAGGGATACGCAGTATTTT. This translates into CASSYVGGSVRDTQYF.

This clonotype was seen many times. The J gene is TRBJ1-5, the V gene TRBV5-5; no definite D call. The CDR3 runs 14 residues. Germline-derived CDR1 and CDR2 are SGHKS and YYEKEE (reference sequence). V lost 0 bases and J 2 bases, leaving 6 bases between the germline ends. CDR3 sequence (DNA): TGTGCCAGCAGCTTGGACGCGTGCAATCAGCCCCAGCATTTT. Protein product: CASSLDACNQPQHF.

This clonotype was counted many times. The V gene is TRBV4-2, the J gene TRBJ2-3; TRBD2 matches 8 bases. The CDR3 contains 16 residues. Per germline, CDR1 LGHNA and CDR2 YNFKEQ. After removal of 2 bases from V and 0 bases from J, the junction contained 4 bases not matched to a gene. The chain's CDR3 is CASSQRPSGSTDTQYF. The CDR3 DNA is TGTGCCAGCAGCCAAAGACCTAGCGGGAGCACAGATACGCAGTATTTT.

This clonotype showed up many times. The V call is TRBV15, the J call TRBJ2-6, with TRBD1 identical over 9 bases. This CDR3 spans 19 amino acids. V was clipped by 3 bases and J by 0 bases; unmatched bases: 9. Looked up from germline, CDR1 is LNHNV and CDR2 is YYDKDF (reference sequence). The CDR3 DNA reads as TGTGCCACCAGCAGGATGGGACAGGGTGATACCTCTGGGGCCAACGTCCTGACTTTC. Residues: CATSRMGQGDTSGANVLTF.

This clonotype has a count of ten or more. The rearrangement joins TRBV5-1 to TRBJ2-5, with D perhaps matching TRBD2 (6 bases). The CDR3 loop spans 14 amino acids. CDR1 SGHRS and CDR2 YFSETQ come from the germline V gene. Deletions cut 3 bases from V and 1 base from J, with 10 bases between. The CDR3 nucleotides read TGCGCCAGCAGCTATAGCGGACTCCAAGAGACCCAGTACTTC. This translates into CASSYSGLQETQYF. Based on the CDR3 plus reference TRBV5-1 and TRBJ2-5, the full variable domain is KAGVTQTPRYLIKTRGQQVTLSCSPISGHRSVSWYQQTPGQGLQFLFEYFSETQRNKGNFPGRFSGRQFSNSRSEMNVSTLELGDSALYLCASSYSGLQETQYFGPGTRLLVL.

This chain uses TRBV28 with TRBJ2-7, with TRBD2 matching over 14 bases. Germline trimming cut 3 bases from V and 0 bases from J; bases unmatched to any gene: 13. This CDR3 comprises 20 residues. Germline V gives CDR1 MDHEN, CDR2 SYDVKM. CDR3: CASSLQGTSGGPPSSYEQYF. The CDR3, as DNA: TGTGCCAGCAGTTTGCAAGGGACTAGCGGGGGCCCCCCCAGCTCCTACGAGCAGTACTTC.

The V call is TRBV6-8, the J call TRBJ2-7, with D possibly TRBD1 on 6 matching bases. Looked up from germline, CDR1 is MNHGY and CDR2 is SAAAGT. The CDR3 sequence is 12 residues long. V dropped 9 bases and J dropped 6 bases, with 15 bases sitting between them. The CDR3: CARYRDSAEQYF. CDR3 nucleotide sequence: TGTGCCAGATACAGGGATAGTGCCGAGCAGTACTTC.

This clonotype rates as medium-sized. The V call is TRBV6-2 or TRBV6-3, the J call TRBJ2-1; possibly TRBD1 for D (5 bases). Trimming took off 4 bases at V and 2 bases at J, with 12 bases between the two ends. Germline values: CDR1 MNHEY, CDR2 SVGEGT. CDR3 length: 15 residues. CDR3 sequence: CASSSDSPPYNEQFF. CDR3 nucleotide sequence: TGTGCCAGCAGTTCCGACAGTCCCCCCTACAATGAGCAGTTCTTC.

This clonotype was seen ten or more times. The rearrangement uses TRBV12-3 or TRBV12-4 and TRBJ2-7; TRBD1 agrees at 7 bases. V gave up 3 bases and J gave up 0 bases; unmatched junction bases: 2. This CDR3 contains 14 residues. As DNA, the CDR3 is TGTGCCAGCAGTTTGACAGGGAGCTCCTACGAGCAGTACTTC. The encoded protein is CASSLTGSSYEQYF.

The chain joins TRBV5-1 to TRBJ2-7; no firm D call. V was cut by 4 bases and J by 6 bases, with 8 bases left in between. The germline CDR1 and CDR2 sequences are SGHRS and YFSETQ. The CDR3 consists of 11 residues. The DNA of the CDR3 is TGCGCCAGCAGCCTCGTTACCGAGCAGTACTTC. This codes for CASSLVTEQYF.